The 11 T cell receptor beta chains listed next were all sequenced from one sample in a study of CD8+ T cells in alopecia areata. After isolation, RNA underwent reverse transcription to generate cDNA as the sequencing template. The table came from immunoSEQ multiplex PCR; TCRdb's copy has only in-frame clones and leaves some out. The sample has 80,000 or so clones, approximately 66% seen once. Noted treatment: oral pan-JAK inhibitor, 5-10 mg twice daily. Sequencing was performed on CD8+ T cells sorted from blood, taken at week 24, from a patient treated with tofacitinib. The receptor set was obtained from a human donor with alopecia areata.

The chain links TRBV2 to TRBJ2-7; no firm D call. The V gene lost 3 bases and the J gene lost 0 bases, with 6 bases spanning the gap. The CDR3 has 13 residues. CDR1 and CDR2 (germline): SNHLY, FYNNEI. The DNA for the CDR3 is TGTGCCAGCAGTGACAGTCCCTCCTACGAGCAGTACTTC. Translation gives CASSDSPSYEQYF.

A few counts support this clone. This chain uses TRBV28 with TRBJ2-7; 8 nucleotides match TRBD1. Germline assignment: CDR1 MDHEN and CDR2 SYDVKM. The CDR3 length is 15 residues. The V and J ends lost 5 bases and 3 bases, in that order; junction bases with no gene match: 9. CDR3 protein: CASSPTGTGDYEQYF. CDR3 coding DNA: TGTGCCAGCAGTCCGACCGGGACAGGCGACTACGAGCAGTACTTC.

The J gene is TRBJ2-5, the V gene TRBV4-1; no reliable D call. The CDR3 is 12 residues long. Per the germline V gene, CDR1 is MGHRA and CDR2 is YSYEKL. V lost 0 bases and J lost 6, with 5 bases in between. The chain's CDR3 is CASSQDRQTQYF. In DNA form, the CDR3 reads TGCGCCAGCAGCCAAGATAGACAGACCCAGTACTTC.

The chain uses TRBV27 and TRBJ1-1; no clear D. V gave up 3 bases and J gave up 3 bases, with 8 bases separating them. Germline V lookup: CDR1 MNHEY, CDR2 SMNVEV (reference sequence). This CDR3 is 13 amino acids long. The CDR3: CASSFGGDTEAFF. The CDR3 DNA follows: TGTGCCAGCAGTTTTGGTGGAGACACTGAAGCTTTCTTT.

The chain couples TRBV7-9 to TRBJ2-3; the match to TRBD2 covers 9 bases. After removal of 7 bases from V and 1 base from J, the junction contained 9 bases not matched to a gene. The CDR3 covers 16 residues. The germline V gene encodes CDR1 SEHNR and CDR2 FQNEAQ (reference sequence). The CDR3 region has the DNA TGTGCCAGCAACCTACAGAGACTAGCGGGCACAGATACGCAGTATTTT. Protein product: CASNLQRLAGTDTQYF. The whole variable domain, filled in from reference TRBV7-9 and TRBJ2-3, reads DTGVSQNPRHKITKRGQNVTFRCDPISEHNRLYWYRQTLGQGPEFLTYFQNEAQLEKSRLLSDRFSAERPKGSFSTLEIQRTEQGDSAMYLCASNLQRLAGTDTQYFGPGTRLTVL.

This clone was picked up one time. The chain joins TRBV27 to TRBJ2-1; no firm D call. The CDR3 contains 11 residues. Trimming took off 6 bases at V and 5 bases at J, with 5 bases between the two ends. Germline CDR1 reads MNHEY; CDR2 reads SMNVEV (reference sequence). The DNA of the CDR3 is TGTGCCAGCAGCAGAAACAATGAGCAGTTCTTC. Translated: CASSRNNEQFF.

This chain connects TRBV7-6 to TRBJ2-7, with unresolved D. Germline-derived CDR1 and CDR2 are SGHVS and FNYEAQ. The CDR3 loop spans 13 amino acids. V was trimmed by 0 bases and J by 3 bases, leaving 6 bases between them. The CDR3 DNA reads TGTGCCAGCAGCTTAGCGTTCGACTACGAGCAGTACTTC. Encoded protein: CASSLAFDYEQYF.

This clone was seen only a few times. The DNA for the CDR3 is TGTGCCAGCAGCTCCCCGATAGATGATGGCTACACCTTC. It translates to CASSSPIDDGYTF. The rearrangement uses TRBV7-2 and TRBJ1-2; D not resolved. CDR1 SGHTA and CDR2 FQGNSA come from the germline V gene. V lost 4 bases, J lost 6 bases, and 12 bases lay in between. The CDR3 runs 13 residues.

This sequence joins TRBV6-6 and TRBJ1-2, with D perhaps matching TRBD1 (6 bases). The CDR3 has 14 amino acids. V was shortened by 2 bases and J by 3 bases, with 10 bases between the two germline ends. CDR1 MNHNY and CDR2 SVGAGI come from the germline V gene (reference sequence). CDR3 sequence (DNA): TGTGCCAGCAGTTACAGTGGGGGCGACTATGGCTACACCTTC. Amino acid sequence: CASSYSGGDYGYTF.

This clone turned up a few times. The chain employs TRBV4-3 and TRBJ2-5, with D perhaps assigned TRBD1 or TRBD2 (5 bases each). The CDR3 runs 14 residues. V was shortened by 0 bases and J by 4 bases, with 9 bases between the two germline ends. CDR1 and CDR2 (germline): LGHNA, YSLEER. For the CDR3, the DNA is TGCGCCAGCAGCCAAGATACGGGGCCAGAGACCCAGTACTTC. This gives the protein CASSQDTGPETQYF.

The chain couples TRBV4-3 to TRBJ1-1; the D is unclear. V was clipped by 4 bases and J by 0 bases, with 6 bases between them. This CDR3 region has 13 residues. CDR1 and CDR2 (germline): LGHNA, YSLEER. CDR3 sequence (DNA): TGCGCCAGCAGCCCCTTAATGAACACTGAAGCTTTCTTT. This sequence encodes CASSPLMNTEAFF.